The 8 T cell receptor beta chains presented below share a single source sample, sequenced in a study of regulatory T cells in long-lasting Graves disease. Time point noted: newly diagnosed GD, antithyroid drugs for less than 3 months. PBMCs were the source of the RNA used for TCR sequencing. Assembly of TCR beta libraries relied on iRepertoire HTBI primers together with Arm-PCR of CDR3 regions. MiXCR was run by TCRdb on the multiplex PCR reads, yielding one entry per CDR3 protein. Of fewer than 650,000 distinct CDR3 sequences listed, about 16% are singletons. The same sample was also used in a study of T cells in Graves' hyperthyroidism and ophthalmopathy.

The source material was peripheral blood mononuclear cells (PBMCs), sampled at new diagnosis, from a patient treated with antithyroid drugs. Receptors originate from a man younger than 30 with Graves disease.

There are a few counts of this clonotype. The chain has TRBV6-2 or TRBV6-3 and TRBJ2-2; D is perhaps TRBD1 (6 bases). The CDR3 is 14 residues long. Trimming stripped 4 bases from V and 5 bases from J, with 11 bases between. Germline CDR1 is MNHEY and CDR2 is SVGEGT. CDR3 DNA: TGTGCCAGCAGTTTTGGGACATCTACCGGGGAGCTGTTTTTT. This translates into CASSFGTSTGELFF.

The chain carries TRBV11-2 and TRBJ2-3; TRBD2 matches at 13 bases. From germline, CDR1 is SGHAT and CDR2 FQNNGV. V was pared by 6 bases and J by 2 bases, with 5 bases of the junction left unmatched. The CDR3 loop spans 16 amino acids. In DNA, the CDR3 is TGTGCCAGCAGACGAACTAGCGGGAGGGCCACAGATACGCAGTATTTT. It encodes CASRRTSGRATDTQYF.

This clonotype was picked up a small number of times. This rearrangement joins TRBV20-1 to TRBJ1-1, with 7 bases aligning to TRBD1. With V trimmed by 1 base and J by 1 base, 9 bases remained unmatched. Looked up from germline, CDR1 is DFQATT and CDR2 is SNEGSKA (reference sequence). This CDR3 spans 16 amino acids. The CDR3 spells CSARGNTGVRNTEAFF. CDR3 bases: TGCAGTGCTAGAGGTAATACAGGGGTCAGGAACACTGAAGCTTTCTTT.

This clonotype was seen only once. This could be a read error, since a much larger clone is one nucleotide away. The chain joins TRBV10-3 to TRBJ2-7; 10 positions agree with TRBD1. The CDR3 sequence is 14 residues long. The V segment lost 6 bases and the J segment 4 bases; nucleotides outside the gene matches: 6. Germline CDR1 is ENHRY and CDR2 is SYGVKD. Here the CDR3 reads CAISSPGQGYEQYF. The CDR3 DNA reads TGTGCCATCAGCTCACCGGGACAGGGGTACGAGCAGTACTTC.

This clonotype was observed once. Since a much larger clone is just one base distant, this may be a read error. The chain has TRBV2 and TRBJ1-5; possibly TRBD1 for D (5 bases). Germline CDR1 reads SNHLY; CDR2 reads FYNNEI. This CDR3 has 12 residues. CDR3 loop: CASNQGVQPRHF. DNA of the CDR3: TGTGCCAGCAATCAGGGTGTTCAGCCCCGGCATTTT. The full variable domain, its missing parts supplied by reference TRBV2 and TRBJ1-5, is EPEVTQTPSHQVTQMGQEVILRCVPISNHLYFYWYRQILGQKVEFLVSFYNNEISEKSEIFDDQFSVERPDGSNFTLKIRSTKLEDSAMYFCASNQGVQPRHFGDGTRLSIL.

The chain is built from TRBV11-2 and TRBJ1-1, with D perhaps TRBD1 (5 bases). Trimming cost V 5 bases and J 1 base, with 11 bases left between them. Germline V gene data show CDR1 as SGHAT and CDR2 as FQNNGV. This CDR3 comprises 14 residues. CDR3 residues: CASSLSRENTEAFF. Here the CDR3 DNA reads TGTGCCAGCAGCCTAAGCAGGGAGAACACTGAAGCTTTCTTT. Looking up the rest from reference TRBV11-2 and TRBJ1-1 gives the full variable domain: EAGVAQSPRYKIIEKRQSVAFWCNPISGHATLYWYQQILGQGPKLLIQFQNNGVVDDSQLPKDRFSAERLKGVDSTLKIQPAKLEDSAVYLCASSLSRENTEAFFGQGTRLTVV.

This chain uses TRBV20-1 with TRBJ2-5; TRBD2 matches at 8 bases. This CDR3 has 14 residues. Germline CDR1 DFQATT, CDR2 SNEGSKA (reference sequence). J gave up 5 bases and V 1 base, and 6 bases lay outside the gene matches. The CDR3 bases are TGCAGTGCTAGAGTTCCGGGAGGGCACGAGACCCAGTACTTC. This translates into CSARVPGGHETQYF.

This clonotype has at least ten counts. The chain joins TRBV3-1 to TRBJ2-7; 12 positions agree with TRBD2. Germline loops: CDR1 LGHDT, CDR2 YNNKEL (reference sequence). V lost 4 bases to trimming and J lost 7 bases; unmatched junction nucleotides: 8. The CDR3 has 15 amino acids. The CDR3 DNA sequence: TGTGCCAGCAGCCCGACTAGCGGGAGTCGAGGGGAGCAGTACTTC. This gives the protein CASSPTSGSRGEQYF.